The sequence of this T cell receptor (beta chain) was determined in a study of low-dose radiotherapy and immunotherapy resistance in tumors. Across the whole study: Individuals in Cohort 2 had 1 Gy per fraction every two weeks, adding up to 13 Gy over 26 weeks. Intravenous administration to patients comprised nivolumab at 240 mg every two weeks and ipilimumab at 1 mg/kg every six weeks. Every two weeks, cyclophosphamide 200 mg/m2 was infused one day before radiation plus immunotherapy.

Covering alpha and beta chains, TRAV- and TRBV-specific primers were used for the first-strand cDNA. TCRs were amplified for roughly 22 PCR cycles with a constant-region primer and V-primer adapter. From the reads, TCRdb called clonotypes with MiXCR, one entry per CDR3 protein. The sample yields 70,000 to 95,000 distinct CDR3 sequences, around 17% seen once. This clonotype was found many times. Time point in this sample: before trial treatment. The donors' regimen was nivolumab, ipilimumab, aspirin, low-dose cyclophosphamide and low-dose radiotherapy. This CDR3 is 15 amino acids long. Deletions cut 1 base from V and 3 bases from J, with 12 bases between.

Specimen: PBMCs, collected before treatment. The receptor was derived from a male donor with prostate cancer. This chain uses TRBV23-1 with TRBJ1-1; TRBD1 might be the D (5 bases). TRBV23-1 is an ORF, and what it does is uncertain. CDR3: CASSQLSGEYTEAFF. The DNA for the CDR3 is TGCGCCAGCAGTCAATTGTCGGGGGAGTACACTGAAGCTTTCTTT.